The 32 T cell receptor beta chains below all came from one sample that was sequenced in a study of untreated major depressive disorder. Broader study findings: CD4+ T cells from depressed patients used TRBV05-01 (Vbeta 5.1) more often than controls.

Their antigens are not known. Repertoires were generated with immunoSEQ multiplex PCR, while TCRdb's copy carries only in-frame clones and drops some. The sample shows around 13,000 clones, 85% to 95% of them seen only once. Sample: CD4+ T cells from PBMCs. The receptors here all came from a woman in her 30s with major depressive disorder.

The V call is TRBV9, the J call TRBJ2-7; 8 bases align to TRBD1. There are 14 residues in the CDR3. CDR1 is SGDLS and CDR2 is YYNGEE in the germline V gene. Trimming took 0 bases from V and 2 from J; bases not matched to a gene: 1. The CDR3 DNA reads TGTGCCAGCAGCGTAGGGACAGGGCCCTACGAGCAGTACTTC. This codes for CASSVGTGPYEQYF.

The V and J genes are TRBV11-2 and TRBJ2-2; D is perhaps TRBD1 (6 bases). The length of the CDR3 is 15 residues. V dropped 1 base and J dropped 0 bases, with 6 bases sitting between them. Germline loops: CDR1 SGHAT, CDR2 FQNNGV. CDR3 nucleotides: TGTGCCAGCAGCTTAGGGACAGCGAACACCGGGGAGCTGTTTTTT. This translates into CASSLGTANTGELFF.

CDR3 sequence: CSSEVWGYSSYEQYF. In DNA form, the CDR3 reads TGCAGCTCGGAGGTCTGGGGATATAGCTCCTACGAGCAGTACTTC. The chain joins TRBV29-1 to TRBJ2-7, with D tentatively TRBD2 (5 bases). Germline assignment: CDR1 SQVTM and CDR2 ANQGSEA. This CDR3 contains 15 residues. V lost 8 bases and J lost 0, with 20 bases in between.

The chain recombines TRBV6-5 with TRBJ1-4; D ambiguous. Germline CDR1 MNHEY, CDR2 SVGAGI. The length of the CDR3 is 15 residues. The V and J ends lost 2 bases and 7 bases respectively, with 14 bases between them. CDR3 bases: TGTGCCAGCAGTTACAAGGCGGGCGGGAGTGAAAAACTGTTTTTT. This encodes CASSYKAGGSEKLFF.

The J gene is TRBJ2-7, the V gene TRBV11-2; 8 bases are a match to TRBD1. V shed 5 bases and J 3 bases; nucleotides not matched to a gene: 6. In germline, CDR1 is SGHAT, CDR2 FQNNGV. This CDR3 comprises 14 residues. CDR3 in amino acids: CASSTQDRVYEQYF. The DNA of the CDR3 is TGTGCCAGCAGCACCCAGGACAGGGTCTACGAGCAGTACTTC. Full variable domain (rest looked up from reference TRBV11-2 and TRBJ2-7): EAGVAQSPRYKIIEKRQSVAFWCNPISGHATLYWYQQILGQGPKLLIQFQNNGVVDDSQLPKDRFSAERLKGVDSTLKIQPAKLEDSAVYLCASSTQDRVYEQYFGPGTRLTVT.

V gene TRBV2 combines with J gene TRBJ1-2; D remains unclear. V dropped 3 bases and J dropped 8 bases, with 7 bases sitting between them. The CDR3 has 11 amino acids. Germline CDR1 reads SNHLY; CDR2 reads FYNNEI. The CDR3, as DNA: TGTGCCAGCAGTGACCTGGGAGGCTACACCTTC. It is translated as CASSDLGGYTF.

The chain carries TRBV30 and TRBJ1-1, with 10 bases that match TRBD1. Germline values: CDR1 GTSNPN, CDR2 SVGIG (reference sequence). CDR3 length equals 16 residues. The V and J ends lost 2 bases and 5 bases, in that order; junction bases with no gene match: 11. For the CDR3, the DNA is TGTGCCTGGAGTCCCGCGACAGGGGGCGTGAGGACTGAAGCTTTCTTT. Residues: CAWSPATGGVRTEAFF.

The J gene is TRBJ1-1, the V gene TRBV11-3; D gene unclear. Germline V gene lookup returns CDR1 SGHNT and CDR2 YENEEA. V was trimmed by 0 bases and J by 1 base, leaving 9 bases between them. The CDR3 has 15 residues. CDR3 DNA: TGTGCCAGCAGCTTAGACCCAGGTCGGAACACTGAAGCTTTCTTT. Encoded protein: CASSLDPGRNTEAFF.

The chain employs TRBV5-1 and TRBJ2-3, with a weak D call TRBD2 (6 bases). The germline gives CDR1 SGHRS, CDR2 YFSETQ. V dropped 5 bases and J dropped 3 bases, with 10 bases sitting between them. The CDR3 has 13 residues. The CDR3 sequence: CASRVAGTDTQYF. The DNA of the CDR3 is TGCGCCAGCAGGGTTGCGGGAACAGATACGCAGTATTTT.

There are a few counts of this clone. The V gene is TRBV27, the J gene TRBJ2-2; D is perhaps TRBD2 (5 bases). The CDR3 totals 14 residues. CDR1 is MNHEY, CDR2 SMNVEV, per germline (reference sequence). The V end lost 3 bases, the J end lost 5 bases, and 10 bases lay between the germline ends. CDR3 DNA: TGTGCCAGCAGTTTGAGGGATGGGACCGGGGAGCTGTTTTTT. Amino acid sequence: CASSLRDGTGELFF.

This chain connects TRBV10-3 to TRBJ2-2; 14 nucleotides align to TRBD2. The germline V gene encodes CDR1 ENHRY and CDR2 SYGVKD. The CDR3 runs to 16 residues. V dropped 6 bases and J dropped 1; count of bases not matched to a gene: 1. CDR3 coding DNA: TGTGCCATCAGGGGGACTAGCGGGAGGAACACCGGGGAGCTGTTTTTT. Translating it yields CAIRGTSGRNTGELFF.

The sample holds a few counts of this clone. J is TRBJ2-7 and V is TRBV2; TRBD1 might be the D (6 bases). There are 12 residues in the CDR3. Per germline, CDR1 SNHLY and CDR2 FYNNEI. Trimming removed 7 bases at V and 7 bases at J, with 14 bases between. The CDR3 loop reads CASIRQAGEQYF. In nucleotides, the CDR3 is TGTGCCAGCATTAGACAGGCCGGGGAGCAGTACTTC.

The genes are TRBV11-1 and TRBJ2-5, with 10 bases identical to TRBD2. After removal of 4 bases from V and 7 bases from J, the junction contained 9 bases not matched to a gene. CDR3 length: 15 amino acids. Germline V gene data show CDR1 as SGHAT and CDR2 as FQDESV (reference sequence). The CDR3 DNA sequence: TGTGCCAGCAGCTCCCCTGGACTAGCGGTCGGGACCCAGTACTTC. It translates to CASSSPGLAVGTQYF.

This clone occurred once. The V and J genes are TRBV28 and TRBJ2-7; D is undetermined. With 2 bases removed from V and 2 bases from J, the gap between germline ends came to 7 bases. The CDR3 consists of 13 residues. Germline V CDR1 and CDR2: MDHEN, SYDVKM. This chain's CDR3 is CASSLRPTYEQYF. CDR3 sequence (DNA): TGTGCCAGCAGTTTAAGGCCGACCTACGAGCAGTACTTC.

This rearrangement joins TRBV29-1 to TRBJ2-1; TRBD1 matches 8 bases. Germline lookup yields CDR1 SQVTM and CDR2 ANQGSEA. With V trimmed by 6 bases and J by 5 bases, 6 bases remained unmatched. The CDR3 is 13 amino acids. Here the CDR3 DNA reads TGCAGCGTAACAGGGGGAACAAACAATGAGCAGTTCTTC. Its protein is CSVTGGTNNEQFF.

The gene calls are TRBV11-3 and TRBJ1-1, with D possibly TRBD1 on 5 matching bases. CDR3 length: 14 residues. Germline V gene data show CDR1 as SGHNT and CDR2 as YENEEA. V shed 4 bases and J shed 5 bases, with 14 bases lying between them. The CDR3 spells CASSSQRGSTEAFF. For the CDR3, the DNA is TGTGCCAGCAGCTCCCAAAGGGGAAGTACTGAAGCTTTCTTT.

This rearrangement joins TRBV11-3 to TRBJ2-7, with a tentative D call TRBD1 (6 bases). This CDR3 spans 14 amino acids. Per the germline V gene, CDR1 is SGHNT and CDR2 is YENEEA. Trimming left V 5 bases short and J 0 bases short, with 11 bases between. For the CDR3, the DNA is TGTGCCAGCAGCCCTGGGGGCAGCTCCTACGAGCAGTACTTC. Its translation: CASSPGGSSYEQYF.

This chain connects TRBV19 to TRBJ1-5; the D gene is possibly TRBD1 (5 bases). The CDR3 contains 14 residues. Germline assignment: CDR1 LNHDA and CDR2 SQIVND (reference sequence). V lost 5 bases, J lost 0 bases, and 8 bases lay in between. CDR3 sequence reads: CASSVDSSNQPQHF. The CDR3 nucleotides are TGTGCCAGTAGTGTCGACAGTAGCAATCAGCCCCAGCATTTT.

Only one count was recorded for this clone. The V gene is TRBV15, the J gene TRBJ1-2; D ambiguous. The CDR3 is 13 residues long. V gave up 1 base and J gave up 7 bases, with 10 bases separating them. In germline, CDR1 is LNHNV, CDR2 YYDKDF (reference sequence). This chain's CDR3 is CATSRVLESGYTF. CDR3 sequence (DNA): TGTGCCACCAGCAGAGTCCTAGAATCTGGCTACACCTTC.

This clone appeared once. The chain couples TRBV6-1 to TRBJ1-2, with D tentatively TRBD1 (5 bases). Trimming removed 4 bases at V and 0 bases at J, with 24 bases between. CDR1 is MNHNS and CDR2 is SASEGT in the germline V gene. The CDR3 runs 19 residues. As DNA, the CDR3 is TGTGCCAGCAGTGCCCAGGGACCGCTGGACCGTGTTACTAACTATGGCTACACCTTC. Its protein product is CASSAQGPLDRVTNYGYTF.

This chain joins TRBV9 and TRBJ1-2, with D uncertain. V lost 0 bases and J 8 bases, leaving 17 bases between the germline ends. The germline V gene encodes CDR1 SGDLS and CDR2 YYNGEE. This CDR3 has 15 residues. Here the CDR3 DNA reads TGTGCCAGCAGCGTAGGTACGGTTCAGCCGTGGGGCTACACCTTC. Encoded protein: CASSVGTVQPWGYTF.

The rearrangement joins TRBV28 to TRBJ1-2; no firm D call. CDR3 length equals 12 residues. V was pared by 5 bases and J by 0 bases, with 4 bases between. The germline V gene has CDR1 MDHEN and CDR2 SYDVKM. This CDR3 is CASSPTNYGYTF. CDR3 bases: TGTGCCAGCAGTCCAACTAACTATGGCTACACCTTC.

CDR3: CASSLGEITGELFF. In DNA, the CDR3 is TGCGCCAGCAGCCTAGGGGAGATCACCGGGGAGCTGTTTTTT. V usage is TRBV4-1 and J usage is TRBJ2-2; D possibly matches TRBD1 or TRBD2 (5 bases each). V shed 4 bases and J shed 4 bases, with 10 bases lying between them. This CDR3 region has 14 residues. Germline V gene lookup returns CDR1 MGHRA and CDR2 YSYEKL.

In DNA, the CDR3 is TGTGCCAGCACCGGCACAGGGCGCTATGGCTACACCTTC. This translates into CASTGTGRYGYTF. The genes are TRBV6-1 and TRBJ1-2; maybe TRBD1 (6 bases). Germline values: CDR1 MNHNS, CDR2 SASEGT. The CDR3 has 13 residues. V was clipped by 7 bases and J by 4 bases, with 13 bases between them.

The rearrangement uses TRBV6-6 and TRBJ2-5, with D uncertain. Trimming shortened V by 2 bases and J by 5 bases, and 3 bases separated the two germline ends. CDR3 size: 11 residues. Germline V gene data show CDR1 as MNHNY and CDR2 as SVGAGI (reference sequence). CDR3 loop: CASSYRETQYF. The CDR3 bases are TGTGCCAGCAGTTACCGGGAGACCCAGTACTTC.

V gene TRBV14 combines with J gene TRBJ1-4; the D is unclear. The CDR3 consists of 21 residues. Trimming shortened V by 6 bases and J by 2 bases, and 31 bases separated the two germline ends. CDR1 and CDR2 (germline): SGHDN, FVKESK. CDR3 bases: TGTGCCAGCAGTCGCCAAGATCTGATTGGAACAATCACCGGGACTAATGAAAAACTGTTTTTT. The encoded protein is CASSRQDLIGTITGTNEKLFF.

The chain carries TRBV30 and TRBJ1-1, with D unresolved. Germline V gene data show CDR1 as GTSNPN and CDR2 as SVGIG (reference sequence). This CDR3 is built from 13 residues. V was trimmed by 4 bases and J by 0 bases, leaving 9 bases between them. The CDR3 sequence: CAWKAGMNTEAFF. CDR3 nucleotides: TGTGCCTGGAAAGCAGGAATGAACACTGAAGCTTTCTTT.

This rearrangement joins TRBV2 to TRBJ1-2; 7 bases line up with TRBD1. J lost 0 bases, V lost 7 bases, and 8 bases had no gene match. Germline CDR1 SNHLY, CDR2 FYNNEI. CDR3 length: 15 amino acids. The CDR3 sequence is CASTLRDRANYGYTF. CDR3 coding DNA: TGTGCCAGCACGCTTAGGGACAGAGCTAACTATGGCTACACCTTC.

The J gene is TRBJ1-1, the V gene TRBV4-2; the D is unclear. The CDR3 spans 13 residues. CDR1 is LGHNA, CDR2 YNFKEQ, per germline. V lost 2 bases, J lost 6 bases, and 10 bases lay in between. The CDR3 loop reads CASSQRTKSEAFF. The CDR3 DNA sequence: TGTGCCAGCAGCCAAAGAACGAAATCTGAAGCTTTCTTT.

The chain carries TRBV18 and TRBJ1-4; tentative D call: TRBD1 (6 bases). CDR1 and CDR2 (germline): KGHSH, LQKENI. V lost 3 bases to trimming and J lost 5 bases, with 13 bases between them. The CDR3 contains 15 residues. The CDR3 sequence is CASSPWVGTNEKLFF. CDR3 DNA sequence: TGTGCCAGCTCACCGTGGGTAGGGACAAATGAAAAACTGTTTTTT.

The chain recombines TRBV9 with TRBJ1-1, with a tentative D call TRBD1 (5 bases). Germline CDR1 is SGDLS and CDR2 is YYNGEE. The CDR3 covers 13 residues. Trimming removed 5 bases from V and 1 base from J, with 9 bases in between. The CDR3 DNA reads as TGTGCCAGCAGTTTAACAGGGAACACTGAAGCTTTCTTT. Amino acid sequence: CASSLTGNTEAFF.

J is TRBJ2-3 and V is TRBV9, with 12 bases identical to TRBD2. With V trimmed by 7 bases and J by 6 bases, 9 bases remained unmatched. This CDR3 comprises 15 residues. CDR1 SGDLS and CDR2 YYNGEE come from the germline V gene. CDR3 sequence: CASRLAGAPGDTQYF. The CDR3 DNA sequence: TGTGCCAGCCGACTAGCGGGAGCCCCGGGGGATACGCAGTATTTT.